One sample yielded the 27 T cell receptor beta chains listed below, sequenced in a study of T cell changes during pregnancy in multiple sclerosis. Clones were read by immunoSEQ multiplex PCR, and TCRdb kept only the in-frame ones, dropping some. The table has 100,000 or so clones, around 94% seen once. Sequenced here: peripheral blood, sampled in the second trimester of pregnancy. Source of these receptors: a female donor with multiple sclerosis, enrolled in a pregnancy study.

The gene calls are TRBV2 and TRBJ2-5; a weak D match, TRBD2 (6 bases). Trimming took off 9 bases at V and 5 bases at J, with 16 bases between the two ends. CDR1 SNHLY and CDR2 FYNNEI come from the germline V gene. The CDR3 length is 13 residues. CDR3 loop: CASGVSRGETQYF. For the CDR3, the DNA is TGTGCCAGTGGGGTCAGTCGGGGGGAGACCCAGTACTTC. The full variable domain, its missing parts supplied by reference TRBV2 and TRBJ2-5, is EPEVTQTPSHQVTQMGQEVILRCVPISNHLYFYWYRQILGQKVEFLVSFYNNEISEKSEIFDDQFSVERPDGSNFTLKIRSTKLEDSAMYFCASGVSRGETQYFGPGTRLLVL.

J is TRBJ1-6 and V is TRBV4-1, with 7 bases matching TRBD1. Germline assignment: CDR1 MGHRA and CDR2 YSYEKL. CDR3 length: 15 amino acids. The J segment lost 7 bases and the V segment lost 5 bases, leaving 8 bases of the junction unmatched. CDR3 nucleotide sequence: TGCGCCAGCAGCACTGGACAGGAAAGGAATTCACCCCTCCACTTT. This sequence encodes CASSTGQERNSPLHF.

There are a few counts of this clone. The chain joins TRBV9 to TRBJ1-1, with a tentative D call TRBD1 (6 bases). Germline V CDR1 and CDR2: SGDLS, YYNGEE. Trimming removed 4 bases from V and 3 bases from J, with 13 bases in between. The CDR3 consists of 14 residues. CDR3 protein: CASSTKPGDTEAFF. The CDR3 nucleotides are TGTGCCAGCAGCACTAAGCCAGGGGACACTGAAGCTTTCTTT.

The chain recombines TRBV28 with TRBJ1-6, with TRBD1 matching over 7 bases. The CDR3 runs 14 residues. Germline V CDR1 and CDR2: MDHEN, SYDVKM. V lost 7 bases, J lost 9 bases, and 9 bases stayed unmatched. The CDR3 DNA sequence: TGTGCCAGCAAAGAGACAGGGATCGGTTCACCCCTCCACTTT. This gives the protein CASKETGIGSPLHF.

The rearrangement joins TRBV7-2 to TRBJ2-1; TRBD1 matches 8 bases. Germline-derived CDR1 and CDR2 are SGHTA and FQGNSA. The CDR3 contains 17 residues. The J segment lost 0 bases and the V segment lost 5 bases, leaving 9 bases of the junction unmatched. CDR3 region: CASSGLRQGASYNEQFF. The CDR3 coding sequence is TGTGCCAGCAGCGGTCTACGGCAGGGGGCCTCCTACAATGAGCAGTTCTTC.

DNA of the CDR3: TGTGCCAGCTCGCCCTTGCGGACAGGGAGTACCGGGGAGCTGTTTTTT. It codes for CASSPLRTGSTGELFF. V and J are TRBV18 and TRBJ2-2; TRBD1 agrees at 8 bases. The CDR3 runs to 16 residues. Per germline, CDR1 KGHSH and CDR2 LQKENI. The trim removed 6 bases at V and 5 bases at J, leaving 11 bases unmatched. The entire variable domain, with the rest obtained from reference TRBV18 and TRBJ2-2, is as follows: NAGVMQNPRHLVRRRGQEARLRCSPMKGHSHVYWYRQLPEEGLKFMVYLQKENIIDESGMPKERFSAEFPKEGPSILRIQQVVRGDSAAYFCASSPLRTGSTGELFFGEGSRLTVL.

The CDR3 DNA sequence: TGTGCCAGCAGCACAGGGTTGGGGGAGACCCAGTACTTC. Translating it yields CASSTGLGETQYF. V is TRBV5-4 and J is TRBJ2-5, with D perhaps matching TRBD1 (6 bases). The CDR3 is 13 amino acids. The germline V gene has CDR1 SGHNT and CDR2 YYREEE (reference sequence). Trimming pared 4 bases from V and 5 bases from J, leaving 12 bases between.

The chain joins TRBV18 to TRBJ2-1, with TRBD1 identical over 11 bases. J lost 8 bases, V lost 6 bases, and 9 bases had no gene match. This CDR3 region has 15 residues. Germline CDR1 is KGHSH and CDR2 is LQKENI. The CDR3 DNA reads TGTGCCAGCTCCTCCAGGGACAGGGGGATCGATGAGCAGTTCTTC. Amino acids: CASSSRDRGIDEQFF.

As regards this clone: In the same sample, other DNA sequences code for this CDR3. The chain has TRBV30 and TRBJ2-7, with a tentative D call TRBD2 (6 bases). Looked up from germline, CDR1 is GTSNPN and CDR2 is SVGIG (reference sequence). The CDR3 is 11 residues long. With 3 bases removed from V and 7 bases from J, the gap between germline ends came to 10 bases. The CDR3 is CAWSIGGEQYF. The CDR3 region has the DNA TGTGCCTGGAGCATAGGAGGGGAGCAGTACTTC. Full variable domain (outside the CDR3, taken from reference TRBV30 and TRBJ2-7): SQTIHQWPATLVQPVGSPLSLECTVEGTSNPNLYWYRQAAGRGLQLLFYSVGIGQISSEVPQNLSASRPQDRQFILSSKKLLLSDSGFYLCAWSIGGEQYFGPGTRLTVT.

The chain carries TRBV9 and TRBJ2-3; weak D call: TRBD1 (6 bases). V was pared by 4 bases and J by 5 bases, with 20 bases between. Germline V gene sequence: CDR1 SGDLS, CDR2 YYNGEE. This CDR3 contains 16 residues. The CDR3 sequence is CASSPLGQPNIDTQYF. The CDR3 DNA follows: TGTGCCAGCAGCCCCCTAGGACAGCCTAATATAGATACGCAGTATTTT.

The chain is built from TRBV30 and TRBJ1-1; D is undetermined. The ends were cut back, 0 bases at V and 4 bases at J, with 9 bases in the middle. In germline, CDR1 is GTSNPN, CDR2 SVGIG (reference sequence). The CDR3 totals 13 residues. Written as DNA, the CDR3 is TGTGCCTGGAGTGTACTGGGGAGCACTGAAGCTTTCTTT. Translating it yields CAWSVLGSTEAFF.

The V call is TRBV6-1, the J call TRBJ1-5, with D unresolved. The ends were cut back, 5 bases at V and 2 bases at J, with 13 bases in the middle. This CDR3 has 15 residues. The germline V gene has CDR1 MNHNS and CDR2 SASEGT. The CDR3 sequence: CASSPPSGGNQPQHF. The CDR3 DNA reads as TGTGCCAGCAGTCCTCCTTCGGGTGGCAATCAGCCCCAGCATTTT.

V usage is TRBV27 and J usage is TRBJ2-1, with 7 bases identical to TRBD1. The CDR3 covers 15 residues. V lost 1 base to trimming and J lost 4 bases; unmatched junction nucleotides: 4. Germline-derived CDR1 and CDR2 are MNHEY and SMNVEV (reference sequence). CDR3 bases: TGTGCCAGCAGTTTATACCGGGACAGTTACAATGAGCAGTTCTTC. Its protein product is CASSLYRDSYNEQFF.

The chain uses TRBV2 and TRBJ2-7, with TRBD1 matching 9 bases. The junction had 6 bases not matched to a gene; V was cut back by 3 bases and J by 6 bases. The CDR3 spans 14 residues. Germline lookup yields CDR1 SNHLY and CDR2 FYNNEI. The CDR3 loop is CASSDGTGPFEQYF. CDR3 coding DNA: TGTGCCAGCAGTGATGGGACAGGGCCTTTCGAGCAGTACTTC.

V is TRBV7-6 and J is TRBJ2-5, with 8 bases matching TRBD1. The germline V gene has CDR1 SGHVS and CDR2 FNYEAQ. The CDR3 extends over 15 amino acids. J gave up 4 bases and V 4 bases, and 8 bases lay outside the gene matches. Here the CDR3 DNA reads TGTGCCAGCAGCTCCCCAGGGGGCGCGGGAGAGACCCAGTACTTC. Translated, it gives CASSSPGGAGETQYF.

The gene calls are TRBV6-4 and TRBJ1-1; D call uncertain. CDR1 and CDR2 (germline): MRHNA, SNTAGT. Trimming stripped 6 bases from V and 4 bases from J, with 12 bases between. The CDR3 length is 13 residues. DNA of the CDR3: TGTGCCAGCAGCGTTACAGCCCTCACTGAAGCTTTCTTT. Protein: CASSVTALTEAFF.

V usage is TRBV9 and J usage is TRBJ2-1; 8 bases align to TRBD2. The CDR3 spans 16 residues. The germline V gene has CDR1 SGDLS and CDR2 YYNGEE. J lost 1 base, V lost 8 bases, and 11 bases had no gene match. As DNA, the CDR3 is TGTGCCAGTGCTACCCATAGCGGGGTTTCCTACAATGAGCAGTTCTTC. This codes for CASATHSGVSYNEQFF.

The chain links TRBV10-3 to TRBJ2-6; 10 bases agree with TRBD1. The junction had 8 bases not matched to a gene; V was cut back by 10 bases and J by 2 bases. CDR3 length: 16 residues. Germline V gene sequence: CDR1 ENHRY, CDR2 SYGVKD. CDR3 residues: CATFGTGAAGANVLTF. The DNA of the CDR3 is TGTGCCACCTTTGGGACAGGGGCTGCTGGGGCCAACGTCCTGACTTTC.

About this clone itself: Other DNA sequences from this sample encode an identical CDR3 as well. The rearrangement joins TRBV10-3 to TRBJ2-1; the D gene is possibly TRBD1 (6 bases). Germline lookup yields CDR1 ENHRY and CDR2 SYGVKD. There are 15 residues in the CDR3. V lost 0 bases, J lost 2 bases, and 8 bases lay in between. The CDR3 spells CAISESRTAYNEQFF. The CDR3 DNA reads TGTGCCATCAGTGAGTCGAGGACAGCCTACAATGAGCAGTTCTTC.

This clone has a single count. J is TRBJ2-2 and V is TRBV18, with D tentatively TRBD2 (6 bases). Looked up from germline, CDR1 is KGHSH and CDR2 is LQKENI. Deletions cut 6 bases from V and 2 bases from J, with 25 bases between. The CDR3 runs to 19 residues. In DNA form, the CDR3 reads TGTGCCAGCTCGCACAGTCCGACGGGTAGCGGAGTAAACACCGGGGAGCTGTTTTTT. Protein sequence: CASSHSPTGSGVNTGELFF. The full variable domain, completed using reference TRBV18 and TRBJ2-2, is NAGVMQNPRHLVRRRGQEARLRCSPMKGHSHVYWYRQLPEEGLKFMVYLQKENIIDESGMPKERFSAEFPKEGPSILRIQQVVRGDSAAYFCASSHSPTGSGVNTGELFFGEGSRLTVL.

The CDR3 here is CASSAQANTEAFF. CDR3 in DNA: TGTGCCAGCAGCGCCCAGGCGAACACTGAAGCTTTCTTT. V is TRBV7-9 and J is TRBJ1-1; no reliable D call. Germline CDR1 is SEHNR and CDR2 is FQNEAQ (reference sequence). The CDR3 is 13 residues long. V was shortened by 5 bases and J by 1 base, with 8 bases between the two germline ends.

This rearrangement joins TRBV6-1 to TRBJ1-5, with 8 bases matching TRBD1. This CDR3 region has 14 residues. The germline V gene encodes CDR1 MNHNS and CDR2 SASEGT. Trimming removed 6 bases from V and 6 bases from J; junction bases left unmatched: 7. This CDR3 reads CASRGGQGSQPQHF. The CDR3, as DNA: TGTGCCAGCAGGGGAGGACAGGGAAGTCAGCCCCAGCATTTT.

This clone was seen a single time. The chain employs TRBV18 and TRBJ2-2, with TRBD2 matching over 11 bases. V trimming: 5 bases; J trimming: 4 bases; junction bases outside the gene matches: 6. CDR3 length: 16 residues. CDR1 and CDR2 (germline): KGHSH, LQKENI. CDR3 DNA: TGTGCCAGCTCATTAGGACTAGCGGGCGCCACCGGGGAGCTGTTTTTT. This codes for CASSLGLAGATGELFF.

The gene calls are TRBV5-1 and TRBJ2-2; 9 nucleotides match TRBD2. The CDR3 sequence is 16 residues long. Germline V gives CDR1 SGHRS, CDR2 YFSETQ. V shed 0 bases and J 6 bases; nucleotides not matched to a gene: 6. The CDR3 sequence is CASSLAGTSPAGELFF. CDR3 DNA sequence: TGCGCCAGCAGCTTGGCCGGGACTAGCCCCGCCGGGGAGCTGTTTTTT.

V gene TRBV7-9 combines with J gene TRBJ1-2, with TRBD1 matching over 10 bases. Germline V lookup: CDR1 SEHNR, CDR2 FQNEAQ (reference sequence). J was trimmed by 8 bases and V by 5 bases; bases with no gene match: 5. The CDR3 is made up of 13 amino acids. CDR3 sequence (DNA): TGTGCCAGCAGCCGACAGGGGGCGGAGGGCTACACCTTC. Protein product: CASSRQGAEGYTF.

The chain couples TRBV6-5 to TRBJ1-2; TRBD1 might be the D (5 bases). Per germline, CDR1 MNHEY and CDR2 SVGAGI. V was trimmed by 0 bases and J by 2 bases, leaving 10 bases between them. CDR3 length: 15 residues. CDR3: CASSYSRQGNYGYTF. CDR3 nucleotides: TGTGCCAGCAGTTACTCTCGCCAGGGAAACTATGGCTACACCTTC.

This chain links TRBV7-3 with TRBJ1-2; D is undetermined. The CDR3 has 13 residues. CDR1 is SGHTA, CDR2 FQGTGA, per germline. V was pared by 1 base and J by 8 bases, with 11 bases between. CDR3 nucleotides: TGTGCCAGCAGCTTAATAGATTTGGGCGGCTACACCTTC. This translates into CASSLIDLGGYTF.